The 14 T cell receptor beta chains below were found in one sample sequenced in a study of blood T cell repertoires in COVID-19. Here immunoSEQ multiplex PCR was the method, and the copy in TCRdb shows in-frame clones only, minus some. The table lists a few hundred thousand clones, approximately 82% of them singletons. The sample taken for sequencing was peripheral blood. The receptors come from a woman aged 18-29 years with acute or convalescent COVID-19.

This rearrangement joins TRBV5-1 to TRBJ2-5, with D hard to call. Germline CDR1 and CDR2: SGHRS and YFSETQ. CDR3 size: 14 residues. V shed 1 base and J shed 4 bases, with 11 bases lying between them. CDR3 loop: CASSLSGGRETQYF. CDR3 coding DNA: TGCGCCAGCAGCTTGAGTGGCGGAAGAGAGACCCAGTACTTC.

The chain employs TRBV7-2 and TRBJ2-1, with 7 bases aligning to TRBD2. The germline gives CDR1 SGHTA, CDR2 FQGNSA. V lost 4 bases to trimming and J lost 3 bases; unmatched junction nucleotides: 6. The CDR3 contains 15 residues. The CDR3 bases are TGTGCCAGCAGCTCGGGACTACCCATCTACAATGAGCAGTTCTTC. Translating gives CASSSGLPIYNEQFF.

The chain has TRBV3-1 (or the pseudogene TRBV3-2) and TRBJ2-1; 11 bases match TRBD2. Germline V CDR1 and CDR2: LGHDT, YNNKEL (reference sequence). The ends lost 0 bases at V and 7 bases at J; junction bases unmatched: 8. CDR3 size: 17 residues. CDR3 residues: CASSQDRLAGWVNEQFF. The CDR3, as DNA: TGTGCCAGCAGCCAAGACAGACTAGCGGGGTGGGTGAATGAGCAGTTCTTC.

The chain links TRBV20-1 to TRBJ1-2; TRBD1 might be the D (5 bases). CDR1 is DFQATT, CDR2 SNEGSKA, per germline (reference sequence). The CDR3 totals 14 residues. V lost 3 bases and J lost 4, with 15 bases in between. CDR3: CSASYRQDIYGYTF. In nucleotides, the CDR3 is TGCAGTGCTAGTTATAGGCAGGACATCTATGGCTACACCTTC.

This chain uses TRBV18 with TRBJ2-7; D remains unclear. Germline V gene lookup returns CDR1 KGHSH and CDR2 LQKENI. The CDR3 is made up of 14 amino acids. V shed 4 bases and J shed 0 bases, with 10 bases lying between them. CDR3 protein: CASSHPDISYEQYF. As DNA, the CDR3 is TGTGCCAGCTCACACCCAGACATCTCCTACGAGCAGTACTTC.

J is TRBJ2-5 and V is TRBV2, with 7 bases fitting TRBD1. The V gene's germline CDR1 is SNHLY and CDR2 FYNNEI. CDR3 length: 16 amino acids. The V and J ends lost 1 base and 5 bases, in that order; junction bases with no gene match: 10. DNA of the CDR3: TGTGCCAGCAGTGAAGAGTCGGGCGTACAGGGGGAGACCCAGTACTTC. Translated, it gives CASSEESGVQGETQYF.

Here the CDR3 DNA reads TGTGCCAGCAGCCCTTCTCCTGGGGCCAACGTCCTGACTTTC. It codes for CASSPSPGANVLTF. The chain uses TRBV7-3 and TRBJ2-6; D gene unclear. The V gene lost 5 bases and the J gene lost 2 bases, with 7 bases spanning the gap. Germline loops: CDR1 SGHTA, CDR2 FQGTGA. The CDR3 totals 14 residues. Supplemented by reference TRBV7-3 and TRBJ2-6, the full variable domain reads GAGVSQTPSNKVTEKGKYVELRCDPISGHTALYWYRQSLGQGPEFLIYFQGTGAADDSGLPNDRFFAVRPEGSVSTLKIQRTERGDSAVYLCASSPSPGANVLTFGAGSRLTVL.

V gene TRBV7-6 combines with J gene TRBJ2-1, with TRBD2 matching 7 bases. V shed 2 bases, J shed 3 bases, and the junction held 7 bases outside the gene matches. CDR3 length: 16 residues. Germline CDR1 and CDR2: SGHVS and FNYEAQ. Here the CDR3 reads CASSLYSLADYNEQFF. DNA of the CDR3: TGTGCCAGCAGCTTATATAGCCTAGCGGACTACAATGAGCAGTTCTTC.

The V gene is TRBV28, the J gene TRBJ2-1, with D perhaps matching TRBD1 (6 bases). Germline V CDR1 and CDR2: MDHEN, SYDVKM. The length of the CDR3 is 11 residues. V lost 5 bases and J lost 9, with 8 bases in between. CDR3 amino acids: CASSIRGEQFF. In DNA form, the CDR3 reads TGTGCCAGCAGTATCAGGGGTGAGCAGTTCTTC.

This rearrangement joins TRBV28 to TRBJ1-1; D perhaps matches TRBD1 (6 bases). CDR1 MDHEN and CDR2 SYDVKM come from the germline V gene. CDR3 length: 15 amino acids. V was pared by 11 bases and J by 4 bases, with 23 bases between. The CDR3 region is CAAEGGARMGTEAFF. The CDR3 DNA follows: TGTGCCGCAGAGGGGGGGGCGCGAATGGGCACTGAAGCTTTCTTT.

This clone was recorded only once. The J gene is TRBJ2-3, the V gene TRBV7-9; possible D gene TRBD2, 6 bases. The CDR3 totals 16 residues. The germline V gene encodes CDR1 SEHNR and CDR2 FQNEAQ (reference sequence). V lost 2 bases and J 3 bases, leaving 15 bases between the germline ends. As DNA, the CDR3 is TGTGCCAGCAGCTTAAGTAGGGGACTTATGACAGATACGCAGTATTTT. Protein: CASSLSRGLMTDTQYF.

The chain combines TRBV12-3 or TRBV12-4 with TRBJ2-1; tentative D call: TRBD2 (6 bases). This CDR3 has 9 amino acids. CDR3 region: CAEGNEQFF. The CDR3 nucleotides read TGTGCGGAGGGGAATGAGCAGTTCTTC.

In this sample, this clone turned up a few times. The J gene is TRBJ2-2, the V gene TRBV10-3; D might be TRBD2 (6 bases). This CDR3 contains 18 residues. Germline values: CDR1 ENHRY, CDR2 SYGVKD. V was trimmed by 2 bases and J by 3 bases, leaving 19 bases between them. Written as DNA, the CDR3 is TGTGCCATCAGTGAGGGGTACGGCGGGGTAGGGCACACCGGGGAGCTGTTTTTT. Its protein is CAISEGYGGVGHTGELFF.

There are a few counts of this clone. The DNA for the CDR3 is TGTGCCAGCAGCTTGGGGGCAGGGCCGACCCAAGAGACCCAGTACTTC. Protein product: CASSLGAGPTQETQYF. V usage is TRBV5-4 and J usage is TRBJ2-5; possible D gene TRBD1, 5 bases. This CDR3 contains 16 residues. Trimming shortened V by 0 bases and J by 1 base, and 13 bases separated the two germline ends. Germline lookup yields CDR1 SGHNT and CDR2 YYREEE (reference sequence). Filled out from reference TRBV5-4 and TRBJ2-5, the complete variable domain reads ETGVTQSPTHLIKTRGQQVTLRCSSQSGHNTVSWYQQALGQGPQFIFQYYREEENGRGNFPPRFSGLQFPNYSSELNVNALELDDSALYLCASSLGAGPTQETQYFGPGTRLLVL.